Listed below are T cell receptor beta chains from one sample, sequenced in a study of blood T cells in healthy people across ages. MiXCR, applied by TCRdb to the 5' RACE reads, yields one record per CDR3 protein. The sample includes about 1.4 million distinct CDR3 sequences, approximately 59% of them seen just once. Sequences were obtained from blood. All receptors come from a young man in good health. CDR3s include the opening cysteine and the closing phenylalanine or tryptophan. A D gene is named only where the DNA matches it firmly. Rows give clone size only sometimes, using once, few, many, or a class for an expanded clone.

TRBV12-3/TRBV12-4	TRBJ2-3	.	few	CASSLGPRRDTQYF	TGTGCCAGCAGTTTAGGCCCCAGGAGGGATACGCAGTATTTT
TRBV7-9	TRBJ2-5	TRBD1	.	CASSLLRDSQETQYF	TGTGCCAGCAGCTTACTCCGGGACAGTCAAGAGACCCAGTACTTC
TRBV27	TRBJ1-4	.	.	CASSFGETTNEKLFF	TGTGCCAGCAGCTTTGGGGAGACAACTAATGAAAAACTGTTTTTT
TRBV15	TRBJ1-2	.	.	CATSNLWTRDSYGYTF	TGTGCCACCAGCAACCTCTGGACCCGAGACAGCTATGGCTACACCTTC
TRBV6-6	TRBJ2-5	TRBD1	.	CASSYGNRGETQYF	TGTGCCAGCAGTTACGGCAACAGGGGAGAGACCCAGTACTTC
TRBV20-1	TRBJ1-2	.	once	CSASGDLYGYTF	TGCAGTGCTAGCGGGGACCTCTATGGCTACACCTTC
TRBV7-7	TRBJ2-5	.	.	CASSSGQAPLASYQETQYF	TGTGCTAGCAGCTCTGGGCAGGCCCCACTTGCCTCCTACCAAGAGACCCAGTACTTC
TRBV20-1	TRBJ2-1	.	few	CSASYDVSWQFF	TGCAGTGCTAGTTATGACGTAAGTTGGCAGTTCTTC
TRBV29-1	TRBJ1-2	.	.	CSVLRSRPYYGYTF	TGCAGCGTCCTTCGGTCCAGGCCCTACTATGGCTACACCTTC
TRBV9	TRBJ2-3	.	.	CASSVTGYTDTQYF	TGTGCCAGCAGCGTGACAGGTTACACAGATACGCAGTATTTT
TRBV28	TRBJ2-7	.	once	CASSLNRQRGVLYEQYF	TGTGCCAGCAGTTTAAACCGACAGAGGGGAGTTCTCTACGAGCAGTACTTC
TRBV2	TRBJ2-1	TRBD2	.	CASRAGADFYNEQFF	TGTGCCAGCAGAGCGGGGGCCGACTTCTACAATGAGCAGTTCTTC
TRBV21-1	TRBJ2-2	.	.	CASVEVGTGLAANTGELFF	TGTGCCAGCGTTGAGGTCGGGACAGGACTAGCCGCGAACACCGGGGAGCTGTTTTTT
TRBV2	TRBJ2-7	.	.	CASRSASRYEQYF	TGTGCCAGCAGATCGGCCAGCCGCTACGAGCAGTACTTC
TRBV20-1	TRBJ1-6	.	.	CSASGRRPYNSPLHF	TGCAGTGCTAGTGGCAGGAGACCCTATAATTCACCCCTCCACTTT
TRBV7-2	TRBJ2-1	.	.	CASTVDTNTYNEQFF	TGTGCCAGCACCGTTGACACCAATACCTACAATGAGCAGTTCTTC
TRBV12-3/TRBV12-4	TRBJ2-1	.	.	CASSFWGAGNEQFF	TGTGCCAGCAGTTTTTGGGGGGCGGGGAATGAGCAGTTCTTC
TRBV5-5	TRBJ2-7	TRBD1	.	CTSSPTGGNEQYF	TGTACCAGCAGCCCGACAGGGGGTAACGAGCAGTACTTC
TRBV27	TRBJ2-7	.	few	CASSLYSRDRQYF	TGTGCCAGCAGCCTATACTCCAGGGATAGGCAGTACTTC
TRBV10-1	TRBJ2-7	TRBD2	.	CASSVGSGATYEQYF	TGCGCCAGCAGTGTCGGTAGCGGGGCCACCTACGAGCAGTACTTC
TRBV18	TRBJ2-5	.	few	CATKGETQYF	TGTGCCACCAAGGGGGAGACCCAGTACTTC
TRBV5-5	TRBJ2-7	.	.	CASSLGSGDFRSRNEQYF	TGTGCCAGCAGCTTGGGGTCTGGGGACTTCCGCTCCCGTAACGAGCAGTACTTC
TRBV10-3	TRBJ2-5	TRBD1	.	CAISESETSGGTQYF	TGTGCCATCAGTGAGTCGGAGACTTCAGGGGGGACCCAGTACTTC
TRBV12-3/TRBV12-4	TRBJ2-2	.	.	CASSFGGITGELFF	TGTGCCAGCAGTTTTGGGGGCATCACCGGGGAGCTGTTTTTT
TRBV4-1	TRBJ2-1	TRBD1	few	CASSQLPQGVAGYNEPFF	TGCGCCAGCAGCCAACTCCCACAGGGGGTTGCAGGATACAATGAGCCGTTCTTC
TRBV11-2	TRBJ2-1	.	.	CASSPAGLLFF	TGTGCCAGCAGCCCTGCAGGATTGCTGTTCTTC
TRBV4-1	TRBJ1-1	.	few	CASSQGRSPMNTEAFF	TGCGCCAGCAGCCAAGGTCGGTCCCCGATGAACACTGAAGCTTTCTTT
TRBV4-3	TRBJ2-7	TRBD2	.	CASSQEPSGGAYEQYF	TGCGCCAGCAGCCAAGAGCCTAGCGGGGGGGCCTACGAGCAGTACTTC